The next 13 T cell receptor beta chains were all read from a single sample in a study of spatial heterogeneity in lung cancer. The time point was: sample taken at primary tumor resection. TCRdb reanalysed the 5' RACE reads using MiXCR and keeps one entry per CDR3 protein. Here the sample spans fewer than 45,000 distinct CDR3 sequences, under 8% being singletons. Sequenced material: PBMCs, taken at surgery. Every receptor here comes from a female donor with early-stage non-small cell lung cancer.

This clonotype was detected many times. This chain joins TRBV3-2 and TRBJ2-2; no DNA check was done on the table's D call, TRBD2. TRBV3-2 is classified as a pseudogene. This CDR3 comprises 19 residues. CDR3 region: CASSHPQEREGRRAGELFF. The CDR3 DNA follows: TGTGCCAGCAGCCACCCCCAGGAGCGGGAGGGCCGACGGGCCGGGGAGCTGTTTTTT.

A few counts support this clonotype. The CDR3 DNA is TGTGCCAGCAGGAGACAGGGGCCCGCTGGGTATGGCTACACCTTC. As protein: CASRRQGPAGYGYTF. The chain combines TRBV6-2 or TRBV6-3 with TRBJ1-2; 8 positions match TRBD1. The CDR3 runs to 15 residues. With V trimmed by 6 bases and J by 5 bases, 11 bases remained unmatched. Germline V gives CDR1 MNHEY, CDR2 SVGEGT.

The sample holds many counts of this clonotype. This chain links TRBV11-2 with TRBJ2-1; 14 nucleotides align to TRBD2. V was clipped by 6 bases and J by 3 bases; unmatched bases: 16. The CDR3 covers 20 residues. Germline assignment: CDR1 SGHAT and CDR2 FQNNGV. The CDR3 reads CASRARAGTSGGPFYNEQFF. The CDR3 region has the DNA TGTGCCAGCAGAGCCAGGGCTGGGACTAGCGGGGGACCATTCTACAATGAGCAGTTCTTC.

This sequence joins TRBV12-3 or TRBV12-4 and TRBJ2-2; D gene uncertain. This CDR3 comprises 17 residues. Trimming pared 1 base from V and 0 bases from J, leaving 12 bases between. The CDR3 reads CASSLEAADANTGELFF. CDR3 DNA: TGTGCCAGCAGTTTAGAAGCTGCGGATGCGAACACCGGGGAGCTGTTTTTT.

This clonotype has only a few counts. The V and J genes are TRBV20-1 and TRBJ1-1; D gene ambiguous. Germline-derived CDR1 and CDR2 are DFQATT and SNEGSKA (reference sequence). The CDR3 length is 11 residues. Trimming stripped 3 bases from V and 4 bases from J, with 6 bases between. The CDR3 bases are TGCAGTGCTAGGGGTCTCACTGAAGCTTTCTTT. It specifies CSARGLTEAFF.

This clonotype was recorded at least ten times. The chain is built from TRBV4-2 and TRBJ2-5; TRBD2 agrees at 14 bases. The germline gives CDR1 LGHNA, CDR2 YNFKEQ. The CDR3 has 16 amino acids. The J segment lost 5 bases and the V segment lost 1 base, leaving 3 bases of the junction unmatched. The DNA for the CDR3 is TGTGCCAGCAGCCAAGTGGGACTAGCGGGGGTGGAGACCCAGTACTTC. This gives the protein CASSQVGLAGVETQYF.

This clonotype appeared many times. V and J are TRBV12-3 or TRBV12-4 and TRBJ1-6; no definite D call. The CDR3 has 13 amino acids. Trimming left V 6 bases short and J 9 bases short, with 12 bases between. For the CDR3, the DNA is TGTGCCAGCAGCCATGGACCGCCTTCACCCCTCCACTTT. It is translated as CASSHGPPSPLHF.

This clonotype was seen ten or more times. The V and J genes are TRBV3-1 and TRBJ2-2; D is undetermined. CDR1 is LGHDT and CDR2 is YNNKEL in the germline V gene (reference sequence). This CDR3 comprises 14 residues. V shed 3 bases and J shed 1 base, with 6 bases lying between them. The CDR3 bases are TGTGCCAGCAGCCACCTAGGGAACACCGGGGAGCTGTTTTTT. It codes for CASSHLGNTGELFF.

The chain combines TRBV5-1 with TRBJ2-3; D might be TRBD1 or TRBD2, each matching 6 bases. Germline assignment: CDR1 SGHRS and CDR2 YFSETQ. CDR3 size: 16 residues. V gave up 4 bases and J gave up 0 bases, with 15 bases separating them. The CDR3 spells CASSPTEGGSTDTQYF. The DNA for the CDR3 is TGCGCCAGCAGCCCGACTGAGGGGGGAAGCACAGATACGCAGTATTTT.

This clonotype has a count of ten or more. V is TRBV10-3 and J is TRBJ1-2; D not resolved. The CDR3 runs 13 residues. Germline CDR1 is ENHRY and CDR2 is SYGVKD. V was cut by 0 bases and J by 3 bases, with 5 bases left in between. This CDR3 reads CAISESKDYGYTF. The CDR3 region has the DNA TGTGCCATCAGTGAGTCGAAGGACTATGGCTACACCTTC.

This clonotype was picked up many times. The V gene is TRBV5-6, the J gene TRBJ1-2; D uncertain. Germline V gives CDR1 SGHDT, CDR2 YYEEEE. Trimming left V 2 bases short and J 6 bases short, with 8 bases between. This CDR3 is built from 12 residues. CDR3 sequence: CASSFDGHGYTF. CDR3 nucleotides: TGTGCCAGCAGCTTTGACGGCCATGGCTACACCTTC.

This clonotype was observed at least ten times. The genes are TRBV5-6 and TRBJ1-1, with a possible D match to TRBD1 (6 bases). Looked up from germline, CDR1 is SGHDT and CDR2 is YYEEEE. This CDR3 has 14 residues. Trimming took off 2 bases at V and 1 base at J, with 9 bases between the two ends. CDR3 sequence: CASSFETGNTEAFF. The CDR3 bases are TGTGCCAGCAGCTTCGAGACAGGGAACACTGAAGCTTTCTTT.

This clonotype was observed a few times. The chain is built from TRBV11-2 and TRBJ2-1; tentatively, D is TRBD2 (5 bases). CDR1 SGHAT and CDR2 FQNNGV come from the germline V gene. The CDR3 is 11 amino acids. Trimming left V 8 bases short and J 9 bases short, with 11 bases between. This chain's CDR3 is CASGSEGEQFF. Here the CDR3 DNA reads TGTGCCAGCGGGAGTGAAGGTGAGCAGTTCTTC.